The 22 T cell receptor beta chains given below trace back to one sample, sequenced in a study of blood T cells in healthy people across ages. For the second PCR, which ran for roughly 7 to 11 cycles, a sample-barcoded 5' primer and a J-beta primer mix were used. TCRdb re-derived calls from the 5' RACE reads in MiXCR, one entry per CDR3 protein. This table holds more than 600,000 distinct CDR3 sequences, around 25% found once. A further study also used this sample, focusing on T cells of mothers and their children.

The sequenced sample consisted of blood. These receptors came from a boy between 10 and 17 years old in good health.

The rearrangement uses TRBV29-1 and TRBJ2-1; D assignment may be TRBD1 or TRBD2 (5 bases each). Germline-derived CDR1 and CDR2 are SQVTM and ANQGSEA. Trimming shortened V by 7 bases and J by 7 bases, and 17 bases separated the two germline ends. The CDR3 consists of 13 residues. Here the CDR3 DNA reads TGCAGCGGCCGGGACCCCGGAGGAAATGAGCAGTTCTTC. The encoded protein is CSGRDPGGNEQFF.

The chain is built from TRBV28 and TRBJ2-5; the match to TRBD1 covers 9 bases. The better agreement between TRBJ2-7 and the DNA end casts doubt on the J call. The germline V gene encodes CDR1 MDHEN and CDR2 SYDVKM. The CDR3 loop spans 15 amino acids. CDR3 nucleotides: TGTGCCAGCAGTTCCGGACAGGGGCCCGTCTACGAGCAGTACTTC. It translates to CASSSGQGPVYEQYF.

The V gene is TRBV20-1, the J gene TRBJ1-6; tentative D call: TRBD1 (6 bases). The CDR3 has 15 amino acids. Deletions cut 0 bases from V and 9 bases from J, with 15 bases between. The germline gives CDR1 DFQATT, CDR2 SNEGSKA (reference sequence). The CDR3 loop reads CSARDPTGQFSPLHF. The DNA for the CDR3 is TGCAGTGCTAGAGACCCAACCGGACAGTTTTCACCCCTCCACTTT.

The chain joins TRBV15 to TRBJ2-4; the D is unclear. V gave up 0 bases and J gave up 5 bases, with 5 bases separating them. The CDR3 spans 13 residues. Germline CDR1 and CDR2: LNHNV and YYDKDF (reference sequence). CDR3 protein: CATSRDLQNIQYF. CDR3 nucleotides: TGTGCCACCAGCAGAGATCTCCAAAACATTCAGTACTTC.

The V gene is TRBV11-2, the J gene TRBJ1-4, with D possibly TRBD1 on 6 matching bases. Germline CDR1 and CDR2: SGHAT and FQNNGV. The length of the CDR3 is 16 residues. V lost 0 bases and J lost 8, with 16 bases in between. CDR3 amino acids: CASSLDWGQGREKLFF. The DNA of the CDR3 is TGTGCCAGCAGCTTAGATTGGGGACAAGGTCGGGAAAAACTGTTTTTT.

This rearrangement joins TRBV12-3 or TRBV12-4 to TRBJ2-1; weak D call: TRBD1 (6 bases). The CDR3 has 15 amino acids. V shed 3 bases and J shed 4 bases, with 13 bases lying between them. The CDR3 protein is CASSFGTLGYNEQFF. CDR3 sequence (DNA): TGTGCCAGCAGTTTCGGGACATTAGGTTACAATGAGCAGTTCTTC.

This clonotype was found a few times. The rearrangement uses TRBV6-1 and TRBJ2-4, with 8 nucleotides matching TRBD1. Germline lookup yields CDR1 MNHNS and CDR2 SASEGT. The CDR3 totals 12 residues. With V trimmed by 6 bases and J by 7 bases, 2 bases remained unmatched. The CDR3 here is CASRAGGNIQYF. The CDR3 DNA reads TGTGCCAGCAGGGCAGGGGGCAACATTCAGTACTTC.

This clonotype was counted between two and nine times. The rearrangement uses TRBV5-5 and TRBJ2-3; perhaps TRBD2 as D (5 bases). Germline V gives CDR1 SGHKS, CDR2 YYEKEE (reference sequence). The V gene lost 0 bases and the J gene lost 13 bases, with 9 bases spanning the gap. The CDR3 spans 11 residues. DNA for the CDR3: TGTGCCAGCAGCTTGGGAGGGTTAGAGTATTTT. This translates into CASSLGGLEYF.

The chain carries TRBV5-6 and TRBJ2-4; no clear D. Germline-derived CDR1 and CDR2 are SGHDT and YYEEEE. This CDR3 spans 15 amino acids. V was shortened by 7 bases and J by 3 bases, with 17 bases between the two germline ends. As DNA, the CDR3 is TGTGCCAGCGCCCCTGGGGTTTCAGTCAAAAACATTCAGTACTTC. Translating it yields CASAPGVSVKNIQYF.

Here the CDR3 reads CASKTTEEGRYTF. The CDR3 DNA follows: TGTGCCAGCAAGACGACAGAAGAAGGACGCTACACCTTC. The chain carries TRBV12-3 or TRBV12-4 and TRBJ1-2; TRBD1 might be the D (5 bases). V lost 7 bases to trimming and J lost 9 bases, with 18 bases between them. The CDR3 consists of 13 residues.

The chain is built from TRBV7-3 and TRBJ1-2; D ambiguous. Trimming removed 2 bases at V and 0 bases at J, with 4 bases between. The CDR3 is 13 amino acids. Germline V gene sequence: CDR1 SGHTA, CDR2 FQGTGA. The CDR3 protein is CASSLQANYGYTF. The CDR3 DNA is TGTGCCAGCAGCTTACAGGCTAACTATGGCTACACCTTC.

V is TRBV5-1 and J is TRBJ2-2; D tentatively reads TRBD1 or TRBD2 (5 bases each). CDR1 is SGHRS and CDR2 is YFSETQ in the germline V gene. CDR3 size: 14 residues. The V gene lost 3 bases and the J gene lost 4 bases, with 10 bases spanning the gap. The CDR3 sequence: CASSWDGFTGELFF. Here the CDR3 DNA reads TGCGCCAGCAGCTGGGACGGCTTCACCGGGGAGCTGTTTTTT.

The V gene is TRBV9, the J gene TRBJ1-6; TRBD1 matches at 8 bases. Germline trimming cut 1 base from V and 10 bases from J; bases unmatched to any gene: 7. Germline V gene sequence: CDR1 SGDLS, CDR2 YYNGEE. The length of the CDR3 is 15 residues. The CDR3 loop is CASSVRGDRSSPLHF. The CDR3 DNA is TGTGCCAGCAGCGTAAGGGGGGACAGGTCCTCACCCCTCCACTTT.

The chain links TRBV5-1 to TRBJ2-7, with D tentatively TRBD1 (5 bases). V was trimmed by 4 bases and J by 1 base, leaving 12 bases between them. CDR3 length equals 14 residues. Germline assignment: CDR1 SGHRS and CDR2 YFSETQ. CDR3 sequence reads: CASSETDLSYEQYF. The CDR3 bases are TGCGCCAGCAGCGAGACAGATCTATCCTACGAGCAGTACTTC.

This clonotype was counted only a few times. This chain joins TRBV27 and TRBJ2-7; 11 bases line up with TRBD2. The CDR3 loop spans 16 amino acids. V dropped 5 bases and J dropped 2; count of bases not matched to a gene: 8. The germline gives CDR1 MNHEY, CDR2 SMNVEV (reference sequence). Here the CDR3 DNA reads TGTGCCAGCAGTGCCTCTAGCGGGAGGTACACCTACGAGCAGTACTTC. Its protein product is CASSASSGRYTYEQYF.

About this clonotype itself: This likely comes from a read error, as the CDR3 has no conserved phenylalanine or tryptophan at its end. The DNA is omitted, as the CDR3 cannot be located on it reliably, and the CDR3 follows TCRdb's listing. The genes are TRBV2 and TRBJ2-4; the listed D gene, TRBD1, was not tested against the DNA. Counting both end residues, the CDR3 totals 11 amino acids. CDR1 and CDR2 (germline): SNHLY, FYNNEI. The CDR3 sequence is CASSNAVDRCI.

This clonotype has just a few counts. At one boundary the junction diverges from the germline segment, which might be a read error. The chain employs TRBV12-3 or TRBV12-4 and TRBJ2-1; weak D call: TRBD2 (6 bases). CDR3 length: 11 amino acids. CDR3 bases: TGTGCCAGCAGTTGGGGGACGGGGGAAGTCTTC. Translating it yields CASSWGTGEVF.

This clonotype was detected only a few times. The chain employs TRBV10-3 and TRBJ2-7; D gene uncertain. V lost 2 bases to trimming and J lost 7 bases, with 9 bases between them. CDR1 is ENHRY and CDR2 is SYGVKD in the germline V gene. This CDR3 is 12 amino acids long. The CDR3 nucleotides are TGTGCCATCAGTGAGGCCGCATTGGAGCAGTACTTC. Its protein product is CAISEAALEQYF.

In its sample, this clonotype was seen a few times. The rearrangement links TRBV29-1 to TRBJ1-2; D is ambiguous. CDR3 size: 12 residues. Trimming pared 2 bases from V and 8 bases from J, leaving 12 bases between. Germline assignment: CDR1 SQVTM and CDR2 ANQGSEA. CDR3 loop: CSVEPQVGGYTF. The CDR3 DNA reads as TGCAGCGTTGAACCTCAGGTCGGCGGCTACACCTTC.

The CDR3 is CASTSRRGGYTF. The CDR3 DNA sequence: TGTGCCAGCACCTCAAGACGGGGCGGCTACACCTTC. The V call is TRBV7-2, the J call TRBJ1-2, with D possibly matching TRBD1 (5 bases). Trimming left V 7 bases short and J 8 bases short, with 14 bases between. In germline, CDR1 is SGHTA, CDR2 FQGNSA. The CDR3 spans 12 residues. Combining the CDR3 with reference TRBV7-2 and TRBJ1-2 gives the whole variable domain GAGVSQSPSNKVTEKGKDVELRCDPISGHTALYWYRQSLGQGLEFLIYFQGNSAPDKSGLPSDRFSAERTGGSVSTLTIQRTQQEDSAVYLCASTSRRGGYTFGSGTRLTVV.

This clonotype showed up just a few times. The gene calls are TRBV29-1 and TRBJ2-2, with D unclear. The CDR3 covers 15 residues. Germline CDR1 and CDR2: SQVTM and ANQGSEA. The ends were cut back, 3 bases at V and 0 bases at J, with 11 bases in the middle. CDR3 region: CSVEFLGSNTGELFF. DNA of the CDR3: TGCAGCGTTGAGTTTTTGGGTTCGAACACCGGGGAGCTGTTTTTT.

The V and J genes are TRBV7-9 and TRBJ1-4; no reliable D call. The germline gives CDR1 SEHNR, CDR2 FQNEAQ (reference sequence). V lost 11 bases and J lost 2, with 15 bases in between. The CDR3 consists of 14 residues. Written as DNA, the CDR3 is TGTGCCGGGTCATTAACAGAGACTAATGAAAAACTGTTTTTT. Its translation: CAGSLTETNEKLFF.